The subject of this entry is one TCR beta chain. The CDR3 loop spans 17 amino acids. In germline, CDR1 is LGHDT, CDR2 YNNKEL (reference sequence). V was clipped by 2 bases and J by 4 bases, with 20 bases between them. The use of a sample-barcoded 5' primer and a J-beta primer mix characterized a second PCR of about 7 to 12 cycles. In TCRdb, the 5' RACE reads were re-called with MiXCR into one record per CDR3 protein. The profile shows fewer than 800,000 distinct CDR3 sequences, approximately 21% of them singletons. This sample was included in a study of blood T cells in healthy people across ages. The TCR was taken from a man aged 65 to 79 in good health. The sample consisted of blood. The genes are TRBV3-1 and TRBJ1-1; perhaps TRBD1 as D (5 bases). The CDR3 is CASSQSPYSGRRTEAFF. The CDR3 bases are TGTGCCAGCAGCCAATCGCCGTACTCGGGGCGTCGCACTGAAGCTTTCTTT.